This T cell receptor beta chain was recorded in a study of human T cells and chemical hapten exposure. MiXCR, applied by TCRdb to the RACE reads, yields one record per CDR3 protein. Seen here are 90,000 to 120,000 distinct CDR3 sequences, about 11% observed once, and the top ten hold 3% to 4%. The sample's time point: patch test 1, 2 weeks after DPC sensitization. The sample's treatment: therapeutic diphenylcyclopropenone sensitization with weekly scalp DPC. Sequencing was performed on whole blood, taken in connection with sensitization to the hapten diphenylcyclopropenone (DPC). The source is a woman in her thirties or forties with alopecia areata. Some clones in this sample may be carry-over from other donors' samples.

The CDR3 nucleotides read TGTGCCAGCAGCTTGAAGTCGGATACGCAGTATTTT. This encodes CASSLKSDTQYF. V is TRBV5-6 and J is TRBJ2-3; D gene uncertain. The CDR3 covers 12 residues. Per germline, CDR1 SGHDT and CDR2 YYEEEE. V lost 1 base to trimming and J lost 6 bases, with 6 bases between them.